The clone carrying this T cell receptor beta chain was found a few times. TCRdb reprocessed the 5' RACE reads with MiXCR, giving one entry per CDR3 protein. The repertoire consists of about 320,000 distinct CDR3 sequences, with 9.5% to 15% occurring once and the leading ten covering 2.5% to 4%. This specimen comes from a study of T cells after yellow fever vaccination. The sample consisted of CD4+ T cells sorted from PBMCs, taken 15 days after the yellow fever booster vaccination. This sequence originates from a man aged 18 to 30 who received the YFV17D yellow fever vaccine.

This chain's CDR3 is CSARKPGQPQHF. CDR3 bases: TGCAGTGCTCGAAAACCCGGTCAGCCCCAGCATTTT. The rearrangement links TRBV20-1 to TRBJ1-5; D is ambiguous. This CDR3 comprises 12 residues. Germline lookup yields CDR1 DFQATT and CDR2 SNEGSKA (reference sequence). V was clipped by 5 bases and J by 6 bases, with 11 bases between them.